This TCR beta chain appears in the sequencing data of a study of cytotoxic CD8 clonotypes in ibrutinib-treated CLL (dated by TCRdb to about 2021). About the study as a whole: The cohort included around 16 treatment-naive and 11 relapsed/refractory patients; around 18 were IGHV unmutated. Partial responses were observed in 24 patients and complete responses in 2; after a median follow-up of 68 months, remission was maintained in about 15 patients and progression was observed in some twelve. Response samples were taken after a median of around 13 months on treatment, ranging from roughly 6 to 36 months. Samples averaged approximately 260,000 productive templates and 80,000 to 100,000 productive rearrangements. Of the approximately 86 people in the trial, about 25 had longitudinal samples available. Cryopreserved peripheral blood mononuclear cells were obtained before treatment, at response, and at either sustained remission or disease progression. All remission and progressive disease samples were collected while patients were still receiving ibrutinib.

Per the publication, the time point label means: approximately 2 years on ibrutinib. For TCR beta library preparation, roughly 2 micrograms of genomic DNA was extracted from cryopreserved PBMCs. High-throughput TCR beta sequencing was performed on longitudinal blood samples from CLL patients receiving ibrutinib monotherapy. Patients were enrolled in a phase 2 open-label single-center ibrutinib monotherapy trial. Only one count was recorded for this clone. It has no known antigen specificity. No quality values exist for individual bases; no much larger clone is one base distant. On a MiSeq, deep resolution sequencing aimed for a depth between 1 in 1 million and 1 in 200,000 T cells, with each clonotype covered around 10x on average. The immunoSEQ hsTCRB Kit was used to generate TCR beta libraries. Processing in the source paper ran as follows. ImmunoSEQ Data Assistant and ImmunoSEQ Analyzer were used for data analysis, and V, D and J genes were assigned according to IMGT definitions. Clonality was computed as one minus normalized Shannon entropy of productive rearrangement frequencies, ranging from 0 to 1. Public clonotype analysis was restricted to overrepresented clonotypes comprising at least 0.05% of each patient's repertoire. Thirteen repertoires from age-matched healthy donors, obtained from immuneACCESS, served as clonality controls. TCRdb obtained this table from immuneACCESS and retained in-frame rearrangements with V and J assigned. These tables miss some clones; where compared with another copy, unresolved V genes account for less than half of the shortfall, and the remainder is unexplained. The V and J calls and clone size come from that table; D and trimming were worked out from the DNA. The sample table holds around 92,000 clones, of which roughly 80% were seen once. The ten most abundant clones make up just under 25% of the sample.

CDR1 MDHEN and CDR2 SYDVKM were looked up in the germline V gene. From cysteine to phenylalanine, the CDR3 is 14 amino acids long. CDR3 DNA is the only sequence kept; it has 42 bases, read in frame from the first base. Trimming leaves V shorter by 11 bases and J shorter by 1 base, with the junction holding 7 bases beyond the gene matches. Study-wide findings and limitations: Public clonotypes were rare and either shrank or stayed stable during treatment, and the rise in clonality at ibrutinib response reflected expansion of private clonotypes. At baseline, clonality was higher than in age-matched healthy donors and showed a strong correlation with circulating CD8+ T-cell counts. Sampling times were not matched between sustained-remission and progressing patients, and lymph node repertoires were not studied. Clonality rose at ibrutinib response, remained stable during sustained remission, and dropped back toward baseline at progression.

The specimen comprised PBMCs, sampled after 24 months of ibrutinib treatment. The sequence was obtained from a human donor with chronic lymphocytic leukemia. Recombination joined TRBV28 with TRBJ2-2; TRBD1 fits 7 bases in the junction. In nucleotides, the sequence is TGTGCCGCCCTCAGGGACAGGAACACCGGGGAGCTGTTTTTT. The resulting protein is CAALRDRNTGELFF.